Below are 11 T cell receptor beta chains sequenced from a single sample in a study of monozygotic twins with inflammatory bowel disease. TCRdb reprocessed the 5' RACE reads and stores each CDR3 protein as one record, lacking DNA. The sample holds approximately 140,000 distinct CDR3 sequences. The specimen sequenced was blood. The receptors were gathered from a human donor with ulcerative colitis or Crohn's disease, or a healthy co-twin of an affected twin (not recorded which).

This chain joins TRBV4-2 and TRBJ2-3; no DNA is available, so the TRBD1 call from TCRdb remains unchecked. Per the germline V gene, CDR1 is LGHNA and CDR2 is YNFKEQ. This CDR3 has 16 residues. Here the CDR3 reads CASSQVNPPSTDTQYF.

This chain connects TRBV20-1 to TRBJ1-6; TCRdb designates TRBD1, a call that cannot be tested without DNA. Germline V gene lookup returns CDR1 DFQATT and CDR2 SNEGSKA (reference sequence). The CDR3 extends over 13 amino acids. The CDR3 sequence: CSASRGDNSPLHF.

The chain has TRBV18 and TRBJ1-4. Germline CDR1 is KGHSH and CDR2 is LQKENI. The CDR3 totals 13 residues. This CDR3 is CASSPYSGGKLFF.

The CDR3: CSVTGQGDYGYTF. This chain connects TRBV29-1 to TRBJ1-2; TCRdb's assignment of TRBD1 cannot be checked, as there is no DNA. This CDR3 comprises 13 residues. Germline CDR1 and CDR2: SQVTM and ANQGSEA.

CDR3 protein: CSASLPRSGSNQPQHF. This rearrangement joins TRBV20-1 to TRBJ1-5; TCRdb indicates TRBD1, and absent DNA this call remains unverified. The CDR3 contains 16 residues. Germline CDR1 is DFQATT and CDR2 is SNEGSKA (reference sequence).

The V gene is TRBV9, the J gene TRBJ2-7; TCRdb's D call, TRBD2, is unchecked because there is no DNA. Looked up from germline, CDR1 is SGDLS and CDR2 is YYNGEE. This CDR3 spans 16 amino acids. The CDR3 loop is CASSAGGAGLSYEQYF.

This rearrangement joins TRBV7-2 to TRBJ2-1. Germline V gene data show CDR1 as SGHTA and CDR2 as FQGNSA. This CDR3 region has 14 residues. The CDR3 sequence: CASSLWRSYNEQFF.

This chain connects TRBV12-3 or TRBV12-4 to TRBJ1-6. CDR3 length: 12 amino acids. CDR3 region: CASSFLISSLHF.

This chain links TRBV19 with TRBJ2-1; without DNA, the TCRdb call of TRBD2 cannot be checked. CDR1 and CDR2 (germline): LNHDA, SQIVND (reference sequence). The CDR3 consists of 15 residues. The CDR3 spells CASRGGTKIYNEQFF.

V and J are TRBV12-3 or TRBV12-4 and TRBJ2-7; TCRdb indicates TRBD2, and absent DNA this call remains unverified. The CDR3 length is 14 residues. Here the CDR3 reads CASTPLGLSYEQYF.

V usage is TRBV4-1 and J usage is TRBJ1-5. The CDR3 covers 17 residues. Germline V gene lookup returns CDR1 MGHRA and CDR2 YSYEKL. The chain's CDR3 is CASSRSFRGGSNQPQHF.